This T cell receptor (beta chain) was recorded in a study of cytotoxic CD8 clonotypes in ibrutinib-treated CLL. Overall study findings and caveats: A difference in sampling times existed between sustained-remission and progressing patients. The study found clonality rose at ibrutinib response, then fell toward baseline at progression.

Looked up from germline, CDR1 is MDHEN and CDR2 is SYDVKM. The CDR3 loop spans 14 amino acids. V shed 6 bases, J shed 16 bases, and the junction held 16 bases outside the gene matches. As input for TCR beta libraries, around 2 micrograms of genomic DNA came from cryopreserved PBMCs. This clone was seen only once. The antigen is not known. Sequenced by immunoSEQ multiplex PCR; TCRdb stores in-frame clones only, minus some. In the table there are about 160,000 clones, about four fifths of which are singletons. The sample consisted of PBMCs, taken after 12 months of ibrutinib treatment. The gene calls are TRBV28 and TRBJ2-1, with 9 bases identical to TRBD2. This TCR was recovered from a human donor with chronic lymphocytic leukemia. The CDR3 coding sequence is TGTGCCAGCAGCCCAGGAAGTTTAGCGGGAGTGGGTTTCTTC. Amino acid sequence: CASSPGSLAGVGFF. Looking up the rest from reference TRBV28 and TRBJ2-1 gives the full variable domain: DVKVTQSSRYLVKRTGEKVFLECVQDMDHENMFWYRQDPGLGLRLIYFSYDVKMKEKGDIPEGYSVSREKKERFSLILESASTNQTSMYLCASSPGSLAGVGFFGPGTRLTVL.